This T cell receptor (beta chain) was recovered during a study of cytomegalovirus exposure and HLA in healthy donors. The study, taken as a whole, reports: Confirmation in vitro established that a few CMV-associated chains were specific for CMV antigens.

As for this clone: The antigen remains undetermined.

The germline gives CDR1 SGHRS, CDR2 YFSETQ. The CDR3 loop spans 17 amino acids. Trimming pared 3 bases from V and 6 bases from J, leaving 22 bases between. PCR involved 60 Vbeta and 13 Jbeta primers. Clones were sequenced by immunoSEQ multiplex PCR, and TCRdb holds only the in-frame ones, with some missing. The repertoire holds 95,000 to 130,000 clones, with around three quarters as singletons. The chain employs TRBV5-1 and TRBJ1-5; tentative D call: TRBD1 (6 bases). This TCR was recovered from a young man in good health and CMV-seropositive. Sequencing was carried out using PBMCs. CDR3 loop: CASSSEERQVSSQPQHF. The CDR3 DNA reads as TGCGCCAGCAGCTCCGAGGAGAGACAGGTGAGTAGTCAGCCCCAGCATTTT.